The source of this T cell receptor (beta chain) is a study of STAT5B mutations in CD4+ large granular lymphocyte leukemia. Turning to the study itself: Among healthy controls, a particular HLA allele went with more CDR3 'QG' motifs. Study-level results: Patient CD4-sorted repertoires stayed more clonal than healthy ones after leukemic-clone removal. 8/27 top patient clones versus 2/35 control clones were TRBV06-family.

The survey-level immunoSEQ assay was used. Some clones are missing from TCRdb's copy, which holds only in-frame ones; the method was immunoSEQ multiplex PCR. The table records tens of thousands of clones, around 81% of them present only once. As regards this clone: What it binds is not known.

Germline CDR1 reads SGHTA; CDR2 reads FQGNSA. This CDR3 contains 14 residues. After removal of 5 bases from V and 1 base from J, the junction contained 4 bases not matched to a gene. This chain uses TRBV7-2 with TRBJ1-1; TRBD1 agrees at 7 bases. The sequence came from a human donor in good health. The sample was CD4+ T cells from blood buffy coats. The CDR3 nucleotides read TGTGCCAGCAGCGCTCGGACAGGGAACACTGAAGCTTTCTTT. Residues: CASSARTGNTEAFF. The full variable domain, rest sourced from reference TRBV7-2 and TRBJ1-1, is GAGVSQSPSNKVTEKGKDVELRCDPISGHTALYWYRQSLGQGLEFLIYFQGNSAPDKSGLPSDRFSAERTGGSVSTLTIQRTQQEDSAVYLCASSARTGNTEAFFGQGTRLTVV.